In its sample, the clone carrying this T cell receptor (beta chain) was seen a few times. Its antigen is not known. Single viable CD3+CD4+CD8-CD45RO+ cells were sorted as the memory CD4+ T cells. Serum IgG to CMV pp150, pp28, p38 and p52 defined serostatus. V lost 7 bases and J 2 bases, leaving 17 bases between the germline ends. The CDR3 covers 14 residues. The germline V gene encodes CDR1 SQVTM and CDR2 ANQGSEA. The sample originates from a study of memory CD4+ T cells and cytomegalovirus serostatus. Study context: This sample comes from healthy Belgian adults, 8 to 10 CMV seropositive, 20 to 25 seronegative.

The method was immunoSEQ multiplex PCR; TCRdb's version includes in-frame clones alone and lacks a portion of them. The data hold about 60,000 clones, with around three quarters observed a single time. Overall study results and limits: Of 150 to 200 reported CMV TCRbeta sequences, 60 to 85 were found in memory CD4+ repertoires.

J is TRBJ1-1 and V is TRBV29-1; D unclear. The sequencing sample was made of memory CD4+ T cells from blood. This receptor was obtained from an adult in good health and CMV-seropositive. The CDR3 bases are TGCAGCGCCAAAAACTGGGGAGTAAACACTGAAGCTTTCTTT. This gives the protein CSAKNWGVNTEAFF. Variable domain in full (rest from reference TRBV29-1 and TRBJ1-1): SAVISQKPSRDICQRGTSLTIQCQVDSQVTMMFWYRQQPGQSLTLIATANQGSEATYESGFVIDKFPISRPNLTFSTLTVSNMSPEDSSIYLCSAKNWGVNTEAFFGQGTRLTVV.